The subject of this entry is one T cell receptor beta chain. Its target is unknown. These data come from a study of cytomegalovirus exposure and HLA in healthy donors. Study results and caveats: Reportedly, fewer N-insertions than the approximately 690-donor mean appeared in an Asian-associated ancestry cluster in a later analysis.

Primers: 60 Vbeta forward and 13 Jbeta reverse. TCRdb keeps only in-frame clones here, not all; method: immunoSEQ multiplex PCR. The sample records 150,000 to 160,000 clones, approximately 82% being singletons. V shed 2 bases and J shed 4 bases, with 15 bases lying between them. This CDR3 is built from 15 residues. Germline assignment: CDR1 SGHTA and CDR2 FQGNSA. This TCR came from a woman aged 50 to 60 in good health and CMV-seropositive. V usage is TRBV7-2 and J usage is TRBJ2-7, with D tentatively TRBD1 (7 bases). What was sequenced was PBMCs. The CDR3 reads CASSLQGGAPYEQYF. The CDR3 DNA is TGTGCCAGCAGCTTACAGGGGGGCGCACCATACGAGCAGTACTTC.